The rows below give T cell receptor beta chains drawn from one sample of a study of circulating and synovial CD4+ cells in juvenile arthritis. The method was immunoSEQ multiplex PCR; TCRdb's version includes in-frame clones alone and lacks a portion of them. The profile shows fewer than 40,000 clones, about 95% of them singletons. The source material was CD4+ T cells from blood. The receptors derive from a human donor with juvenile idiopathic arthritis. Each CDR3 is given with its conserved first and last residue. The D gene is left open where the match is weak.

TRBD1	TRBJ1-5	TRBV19	TGTGCCAGTAGTATTAGGGGACAGGCAATCAAGGGGCAGCCCCAGCATTTT	CASSIRGQAIKGQPQHF
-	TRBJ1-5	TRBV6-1	TGTGCCAGCAAGGGGCCCTATAGCAATCAGCCCCAGCATTTT	CASKGPYSNQPQHF
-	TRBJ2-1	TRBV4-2	TGTGCCAGCAGCCAAGACTTCCGCGTGGATGAGCAGTTCTTC	CASSQDFRVDEQFF
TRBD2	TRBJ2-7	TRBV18	TGTGCCAGCTCCCCCGGACTAGACCACTACGAGCAGTACTTC	CASSPGLDHYEQYF
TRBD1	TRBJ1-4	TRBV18	TGTGCCAGCTCAACTCGACAGGGACCAACTAATGAAAAACTGTTTTTT	CASSTRQGPTNEKLFF
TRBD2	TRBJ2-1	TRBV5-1	TGCGCCAGCAGTTATACTAGCGGGGGAAATGAGCAGTTCTTC	CASSYTSGGNEQFF
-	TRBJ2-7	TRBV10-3	TGTGCCGGGGCAGGGTGGATGGGGGAGCAGTACTTC	CAGAGWMGEQYF
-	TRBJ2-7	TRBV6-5	TGTGCCAGCAGTTACTCCCAGGGCTCCTACGAGCAGTACTTC	CASSYSQGSYEQYF
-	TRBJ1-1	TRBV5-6	TGTGCCAGCAGCCAAAGACAGGCCGAAGCTTTCTTT	CASSQRQAEAFF
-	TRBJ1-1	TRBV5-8	TGTGCCAGCAGCCGAACATTTCGACATGAGAACACTGAAGCTTTCTTT	CASSRTFRHENTEAFF